This TCR beta chain was obtained from a study of blood T cell repertoires in COVID-19. The overall study: Some COVID-19 samples were acute and others convalescent; all came from the United States, Italy and Spain. The cDNA or gDNA used as material had been derived from T cells, B-cell-depleted T cells, or PBMCs.

CDR3 length: 13 residues. V shed 8 bases, J shed 4 bases, and the junction held 6 bases outside the gene matches. Germline V gene data show CDR1 as SNHLY and CDR2 as FYNNEI. How the authors handled the data: Amplification from reference gene primers served as the basis for estimated nucleated cell counts. This table comes from immunoSEQ multiplex PCR, and its TCRdb copy is limited to in-frame clones, with some not included. V and J calls and clone size are as listed in that table; D and trimming were resolved from the DNA. Found here are 220,000 or so clones, about four fifths of them singletons; the top ten hold 3% to 3.5%.

Source material: peripheral blood. The chain carries TRBV2 and TRBJ2-5, with 8 bases that match TRBD1. This receptor was taken from a woman aged 25 to 39 who had recovered from COVID-19. The CDR3 DNA sequence: TGTGCCAGCGACAGGGGATTCGGAGAGACCCAGTACTTC. It is translated as CASDRGFGETQYF.